Below, 10 T cell receptor beta chains from the same sample are listed, as sequenced in a study of shared clonotypes between healthy human individuals. Assay: immunoSEQ multiplex PCR; the TCRdb copy retains only in-frame clones and omits some. This repertoire shows about 1 million clones, about 77% found once; its top ten account for around 1.5%. Specimen: memory CD4+ T cells sorted from blood. Subset reported: CD45RA-negative fraction. These receptors came from a man between 18 and 35 years old in good health.

This rearrangement joins TRBV2 to TRBJ2-2; D unclear. Per the germline V gene, CDR1 is SNHLY and CDR2 is FYNNEI. V was shortened by 2 bases and J by 5 bases, with 6 bases between the two germline ends. This CDR3 is built from 13 residues. The CDR3 DNA is TGTGCCAGCAGTGAATCTAGGACCGGGGAGCTGTTTTTT. It yields the protein CASSESRTGELFF.

V usage is TRBV4-1 and J usage is TRBJ2-7, with D hard to call. This CDR3 region has 13 residues. CDR1 and CDR2 from the germline V gene are MGHRA and YSYEKL. The V and J ends lost 4 bases and 4 bases respectively, with 11 bases between them. CDR3 bases: TGCGCCAGCAGCCGACCCCCCAGTTACGAGCAGTACTTC. This codes for CASSRPPSYEQYF.

The chain links TRBV6-5 to TRBJ1-1; 8 bases are shared with TRBD1. The CDR3 loop spans 15 amino acids. CDR1 is MNHEY and CDR2 is SVGAGI in the germline V gene. After removal of 4 bases from V and 1 base from J, the junction contained 5 bases not matched to a gene. The CDR3 spells CASSSWGQANTEAFF. CDR3 sequence (DNA): TGTGCCAGCAGTTCATGGGGACAGGCGAACACTGAAGCTTTCTTT.

This clone showed up just once. The CDR3 region is CASSERRGGEQFF. In DNA, the CDR3 is TGTGCCAGCAGTGAGCGAAGGGGGGGTGAGCAGTTCTTC. This sequence joins TRBV25-1 and TRBJ2-1, with D possibly being TRBD2 (7 bases). The CDR3 loop spans 13 amino acids. The germline CDR1 and CDR2 sequences are MGHDK and SYGVNS. V was cut by 3 bases and J by 9 bases, with 12 bases left in between.

The rearrangement uses TRBV14 and TRBJ2-5; D may be TRBD1 or TRBD2 (5 bases each). CDR1 and CDR2 from the germline V gene are SGHDN and FVKESK. The CDR3 has 15 residues. V was pared by 4 bases and J by 1 base, with 13 bases between. The DNA of the CDR3 is TGTGCCAGCAGCCCCTTGGGGGTTGTCCAAGAGACCCAGTACTTC. This sequence encodes CASSPLGVVQETQYF.

CDR3 bases: TGTGCCAGTCAGGGTTACACTGAAGCTTTCTTT. Its protein product is CASQGYTEAFF. This chain joins TRBV7-9 and TRBJ1-1; TRBD1 might be the D (5 bases). V lost 9 bases, J lost 3 bases, and 8 bases lay in between. Germline CDR1 is SEHNR and CDR2 is FQNEAQ (reference sequence). This CDR3 has 11 amino acids. The complete variable domain, with remaining parts taken from reference TRBV7-9 and TRBJ1-1, reads DTGVSQNPRHKITKRGQNVTFRCDPISEHNRLYWYRQTLGQGPEFLTYFQNEAQLEKSRLLSDRFSAERPKGSFSTLEIQRTEQGDSAMYLCASQGYTEAFFGQGTRLTVV.

This chain connects TRBV5-4 to TRBJ2-5; a possible D gene is TRBD2 (8 bases). The CDR3 is 14 amino acids. The V gene's germline CDR1 is SGHNT and CDR2 YYREEE (reference sequence). Trimming left V 4 bases short and J 2 bases short, with 12 bases between. CDR3 protein: CASSRGGQQETQYF. DNA for the CDR3: TGTGCCAGCAGCCGGGGGGGACAGCAAGAGACCCAGTACTTC.

The rearrangement joins TRBV5-1 to TRBJ2-5; 7 bases line up with TRBD1. Germline loops: CDR1 SGHRS, CDR2 YFSETQ. The CDR3 loop spans 13 amino acids. Trimming cost V 5 bases and J 4 bases; bases outside gene matches: 5. The CDR3 sequence: CASRPDRAETQYF. CDR3 nucleotides: TGCGCCAGCAGGCCAGACAGGGCAGAGACCCAGTACTTC. Using reference TRBV5-1 and TRBJ2-5 for the parts outside the CDR3, the full variable domain is KAGVTQTPRYLIKTRGQQVTLSCSPISGHRSVSWYQQTPGQGLQFLFEYFSETQRNKGNFPGRFSGRQFSNSRSEMNVSTLELGDSALYLCASRPDRAETQYFGPGTRLLVL.

The rearrangement uses TRBV2 and TRBJ1-2, with D unclear. Germline CDR1 is SNHLY and CDR2 is FYNNEI. V dropped 3 bases and J dropped 5 bases, with 7 bases sitting between them. The CDR3 has 12 residues. The CDR3 region has the DNA TGTGCCAGCAGTGAGTCAGCGTATGGCTACACCTTC. As protein: CASSESAYGYTF.

This chain links TRBV19 with TRBJ1-1; D is perhaps TRBD1 (5 bases). Germline CDR1 LNHDA, CDR2 SQIVND (reference sequence). The CDR3 is made up of 15 amino acids. V was shortened by 5 bases and J by 4 bases, with 17 bases between the two germline ends. The CDR3 loop is CASSPTSGMGTEAFF. The CDR3 region has the DNA TGTGCCAGTAGTCCGACCTCAGGGATGGGCACTGAAGCTTTCTTT.